The next 22 T cell receptor beta chains were all read from a single sample in a study of T cell changes during pregnancy in multiple sclerosis. TCRdb keeps only in-frame clones here, not all; method: immunoSEQ multiplex PCR. The sample lists approximately 30,000 clones, roughly 91% occurring once. The sequenced sample was CD4+ T cells from peripheral blood mononuclear cells, obtained after pregnancy. These TCRs come from a female donor with multiple sclerosis, enrolled in a pregnancy study.

This clone was recorded once. The chain employs TRBV11-2 and TRBJ2-3, with 9 nucleotides matching TRBD1. Germline V gives CDR1 SGHAT, CDR2 FQNNGV. The CDR3 runs 13 residues. V trimming: 4 bases; J trimming: 6 bases; junction bases outside the gene matches: 2. The CDR3 DNA follows: TGTGCCAGCAGCTACGGACAGGGGGATACGCAGTATTTT. Translating gives CASSYGQGDTQYF. Together with reference TRBV11-2 and TRBJ2-3, the CDR3 gives the full variable domain: EAGVAQSPRYKIIEKRQSVAFWCNPISGHATLYWYQQILGQGPKLLIQFQNNGVVDDSQLPKDRFSAERLKGVDSTLKIQPAKLEDSAVYLCASSYGQGDTQYFGPGTRLTVL.

The rearrangement joins TRBV6-5 to TRBJ2-1; D remains ambiguous. CDR3 length equals 14 residues. Germline CDR1 is MNHEY and CDR2 is SVGAGI. V was shortened by 0 bases and J by 9 bases, with 12 bases between the two germline ends. The CDR3 reads CASSYSIAAGEQFF. For the CDR3, the DNA is TGTGCCAGCAGTTACTCGATTGCGGCTGGTGAGCAGTTCTTC.

CDR3 protein: CASDGTMEGAYSNTEAFF. The CDR3 DNA sequence: TGTGCCAGCGACGGAACGATGGAAGGAGCATATTCGAACACTGAAGCTTTCTTT. The genes are TRBV25-1 and TRBJ1-1; D is undetermined. The CDR3 is 18 residues long. Germline CDR1 and CDR2: MGHDK and SYGVNS. Deletions cut 8 bases from V and 1 base from J, with 26 bases between.

V gene TRBV6-5 combines with J gene TRBJ1-2, with D uncertain. This CDR3 has 12 amino acids. The V gene lost 6 bases and the J gene lost 8 bases, with 13 bases spanning the gap. Looked up from germline, CDR1 is MNHEY and CDR2 is SVGAGI. In nucleotides, the CDR3 is TGTGCCAGCAGACCGGGTGGTGGAGGCTACACCTTC. It translates to CASRPGGGGYTF.

The sample holds a few counts of this clone. V gene TRBV7-7 combines with J gene TRBJ2-5; the match to TRBD2 covers 7 bases. The junction had 13 bases not matched to a gene; V was cut back by 11 bases and J by 1 base. The germline V gene has CDR1 SSHAT and CDR2 FNYEAQ (reference sequence). The CDR3 is 15 residues long. In nucleotides, the CDR3 is TGTGCCTCGACGTGGGGGGAGGGAGGCCAAGAGACCCAGTACTTC. Protein product: CASTWGEGGQETQYF.

The genes are TRBV25-1 and TRBJ2-3, with a tentative D call TRBD1 (6 bases). The length of the CDR3 is 17 residues. CDR1 and CDR2 (germline): MGHDK, SYGVNS. Trimming pared 3 bases from V and 2 bases from J, leaving 18 bases between. The CDR3 bases are TGTGCCAGCAGTGACTCCCAGGGGATCCCGGACACAGATACGCAGTATTTT. It codes for CASSDSQGIPDTDTQYF. Variable domain in full (rest from reference TRBV25-1 and TRBJ2-3): EADIYQTPRYLVIGTGKKITLECSQTMGHDKMYWYQQDPGMELHLIHYSYGVNSTEKGDLSSESTVSRIRTEHFPLTLESARPSHTSQYLCASSDSQGIPDTDTQYFGPGTRLTVL.

The V call is TRBV4-2, the J call TRBJ2-7, with 13 bases aligning to TRBD2. With V trimmed by 1 base and J by 6 bases, 9 bases remained unmatched. Germline V gene data show CDR1 as LGHNA and CDR2 as YNFKEQ. CDR3 length equals 17 residues. CDR3 loop: CASSQAAGLAGVGEQYF. CDR3 in DNA: TGTGCCAGCAGCCAAGCGGCTGGACTAGCGGGAGTTGGCGAGCAGTACTTC.

The rearrangement uses TRBV5-4 and TRBJ2-2; 7 positions agree with TRBD1. This CDR3 region has 15 residues. CDR1 SGHNT and CDR2 YYREEE come from the germline V gene (reference sequence). J lost 5 bases, V lost 5 bases, and 9 bases had no gene match. The CDR3 nucleotides are TGTGCCAGCAGTACCGGGACAGTCGTTACCGGGGAGCTGTTTTTT. Protein: CASSTGTVVTGELFF.

The chain combines TRBV9 with TRBJ2-7, with D possibly TRBD1 on 6 matching bases. The CDR3 spans 15 residues. V was clipped by 3 bases and J by 0 bases, with 13 bases between them. Germline V gene sequence: CDR1 SGDLS, CDR2 YYNGEE. CDR3 sequence (DNA): TGTGCCAGCAGCGAATACAGGGCTAGCTCCTACGAGCAGTACTTC. It codes for CASSEYRASSYEQYF.

This clone was seen a single time. This chain uses TRBV6-1 with TRBJ2-5, with TRBD1 matching over 7 bases. Germline V CDR1 and CDR2: MNHNS, SASEGT. Losses at the gene ends were 4 bases for V and 5 bases for J; bases not matched to a gene: 10. The CDR3 sequence is 15 residues long. In DNA form, the CDR3 reads TGTGCCAGCAGTGGGACCACAGGGGTCGGGGAGACCCAGTACTTC. Encoded protein: CASSGTTGVGETQYF.

The rearrangement uses TRBV6-1 and TRBJ1-5; 7 bases align to TRBD1. The germline gives CDR1 MNHNS, CDR2 SASEGT. V shed 0 bases, J shed 0 bases, and the junction held 5 bases outside the gene matches. The CDR3 runs 17 residues. The CDR3 here is CASSEAIGTVSNQPQHF. The CDR3 DNA sequence: TGTGCCAGCAGTGAAGCGATCGGGACAGTTAGCAATCAGCCCCAGCATTTT.

The chain links TRBV6-5 to TRBJ2-5, with TRBD2 identical over 7 bases. Germline loops: CDR1 MNHEY, CDR2 SVGAGI. The CDR3 loop spans 15 amino acids. V lost 8 bases, J lost 5 bases, and 14 bases stayed unmatched. CDR3 DNA sequence: TGTGCCAGCCAGAAGCGGGAACACGAGGGGGAGACCCAGTACTTC. Amino acid sequence: CASQKREHEGETQYF.

The rearrangement links TRBV11-2 to TRBJ2-3, with TRBD2 matching over 8 bases. Per germline, CDR1 SGHAT and CDR2 FQNNGV. This CDR3 has 15 amino acids. Losses at the gene ends were 2 bases for V and 4 bases for J; bases not matched to a gene: 5. The CDR3 DNA sequence: TGTGCCAGCAGCTTACTGGGACTAGTCTCAGATACGCAGTATTTT. Protein: CASSLLGLVSDTQYF.

The V and J genes are TRBV5-4 and TRBJ2-1; 9 positions agree with TRBD2. Germline V gene data show CDR1 as SGHNT and CDR2 as YYREEE (reference sequence). The length of the CDR3 is 15 residues. V shed 4 bases, J shed 5 bases, and the junction held 7 bases outside the gene matches. This CDR3 reads CASSQKVAGDNEQFF. In nucleotides, the CDR3 is TGTGCCAGCAGCCAAAAAGTAGCGGGGGACAATGAGCAGTTCTTC.

The chain is built from TRBV19 and TRBJ1-1; D possibly corresponds to TRBD1 (6 bases). Looked up from germline, CDR1 is LNHDA and CDR2 is SQIVND (reference sequence). The V and J ends lost 4 bases and 0 bases respectively, with 18 bases between them. CDR3 size: 17 residues. CDR3 residues: CASSRSYGQSMNTEAFF. CDR3 bases: TGTGCCAGTAGTAGGTCTTATGGACAGTCCATGAACACTGAAGCTTTCTTT.

V is TRBV7-2 and J is TRBJ1-4, with 7 bases lining up with TRBD1. This CDR3 contains 15 residues. Germline CDR1 SGHTA, CDR2 FQGNSA. Trimming took 5 bases from V and 3 from J; bases not matched to a gene: 6. This CDR3 reads CASSPTGTANEKLFF. The CDR3 DNA reads TGTGCCAGCAGCCCCACCGGGACAGCTAATGAAAAACTGTTTTTT.

The rearrangement uses TRBV2 and TRBJ1-5; the D gene is possibly TRBD1 (5 bases). The length of the CDR3 is 14 residues. In germline, CDR1 is SNHLY, CDR2 FYNNEI. Trimming removed 2 bases from V and 2 bases from J, with 7 bases in between. The CDR3 is CASSESGRNQPQHF. CDR3 bases: TGTGCCAGCAGTGAATCAGGGCGCAATCAGCCCCAGCATTTT.

The J gene is TRBJ1-2, the V gene TRBV30, with D possibly being TRBD1 (5 bases). This CDR3 spans 13 amino acids. Germline V CDR1 and CDR2: GTSNPN, SVGIG (reference sequence). The V end was cut by 2 bases, the J end by 5 bases, with 12 bases between. For the CDR3, the DNA is TGTGCCTGGAGTCCGGGCAGGGAATATGGCTACACCTTC. This codes for CAWSPGREYGYTF.

The table lists this clone with a count of one. This chain joins TRBV9 and TRBJ2-5; D perhaps matches TRBD1 (6 bases). The ends were cut back, 0 bases at V and 3 bases at J, with 9 bases in the middle. Germline assignment: CDR1 SGDLS and CDR2 YYNGEE. The CDR3 runs to 14 residues. This CDR3 reads CASSVVGAKETQYF. The CDR3 nucleotides read TGTGCCAGCAGCGTAGTGGGGGCTAAAGAGACCCAGTACTTC. Together with reference TRBV9 and TRBJ2-5, the CDR3 gives the full variable domain: DSGVTQTPKHLITATGQRVTLRCSPRSGDLSVYWYQQSLDQGLQFLIQYYNGEERAKGNILERFSAQQFPDLHSELNLSSLELGDSALYFCASSVVGAKETQYFGPGTRLLVL.

The genes are TRBV2 and TRBJ1-6; 9 bases align to TRBD1. CDR1 and CDR2 (germline): SNHLY, FYNNEI. The CDR3 contains 15 residues. V trimming: 2 bases; J trimming: 8 bases; junction bases outside the gene matches: 4. The CDR3 nucleotides are TGTGCCAGCAGTGAATTTACAGGGGGCGATTCACCCCTCCACTTT. This codes for CASSEFTGGDSPLHF. Full variable domain (remainder filled in from reference TRBV2 and TRBJ1-6): EPEVTQTPSHQVTQMGQEVILRCVPISNHLYFYWYRQILGQKVEFLVSFYNNEISEKSEIFDDQFSVERPDGSNFTLKIRSTKLEDSAMYFCASSEFTGGDSPLHFGNGTRLTVT.

The J gene is TRBJ2-2, the V gene TRBV5-4; TRBD1 matches 7 bases. Germline CDR1 is SGHNT and CDR2 is YYREEE (reference sequence). The CDR3 covers 15 residues. J gave up 5 bases and V 5 bases, and 9 bases lay outside the gene matches. CDR3 coding DNA: TGTGCCAGCAGTATCGGGACAGTCGTTACCGGGGAGCTGTTTTTT. Its protein product is CASSIGTVVTGELFF.

This rearrangement joins TRBV7-6 to TRBJ1-1; D is perhaps TRBD1 (5 bases). The V and J ends lost 0 bases and 0 bases respectively, with 8 bases between them. This CDR3 contains 15 residues. Per germline, CDR1 SGHVS and CDR2 FNYEAQ. CDR3 residues: CASSLAGGMNTEAFF. CDR3 DNA: TGTGCCAGCAGCTTAGCGGGGGGTATGAACACTGAAGCTTTCTTT.